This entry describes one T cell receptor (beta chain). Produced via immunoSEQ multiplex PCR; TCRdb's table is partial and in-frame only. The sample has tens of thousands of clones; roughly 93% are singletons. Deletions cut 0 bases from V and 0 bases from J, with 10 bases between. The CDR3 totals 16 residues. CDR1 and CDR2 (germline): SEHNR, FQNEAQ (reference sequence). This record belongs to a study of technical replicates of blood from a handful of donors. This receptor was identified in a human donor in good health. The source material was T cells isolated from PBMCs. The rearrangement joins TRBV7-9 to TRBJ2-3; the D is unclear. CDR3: CASSLAVAESTDTQYF. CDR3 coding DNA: TGTGCCAGCAGCTTAGCGGTGGCGGAGAGCACAGATACGCAGTATTTT. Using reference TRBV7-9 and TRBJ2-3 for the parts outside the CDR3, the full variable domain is DTGVSQNPRHKITKRGQNVTFRCDPISEHNRLYWYRQTLGQGPEFLTYFQNEAQLEKSRLLSDRFSAERPKGSFSTLEIQRTEQGDSAMYLCASSLAVAESTDTQYFGPGTRLTVL.